A single sample gave rise to the 27 T cell receptor beta chains below, sequenced in a study of blood T cell repertoires in COVID-19. Assay: immunoSEQ multiplex PCR; the TCRdb copy retains only in-frame clones and omits some. The data contain about 15,000 clones, around 90% of them seen just once; the ten biggest clones take up around 5%. The sequencing input was peripheral blood. The receptors originated from a human donor in a cohort sampled during active COVID-19.

The rearrangement joins TRBV28 to TRBJ2-3; 13 bases are a match to TRBD2. V trimming: 7 bases; J trimming: 4 bases; junction bases outside the gene matches: 5. CDR3 length equals 15 residues. From germline, CDR1 is MDHEN and CDR2 SYDVKM. The chain's CDR3 is CASKEGLAGPDTQYF. The CDR3 region has the DNA TGTGCCAGCAAAGAGGGACTAGCGGGGCCAGATACGCAGTATTTT.

This chain uses TRBV7-2 with TRBJ1-2, with TRBD1 matching 7 bases. V shed 4 bases, J shed 8 bases, and the junction held 10 bases outside the gene matches. This CDR3 is built from 14 residues. Germline CDR1 and CDR2: SGHTA and FQGNSA. CDR3 sequence (DNA): TGTGCCAGCAGCTCCCGACAGGGCCACGGGGGCTACACCTTC. Protein sequence: CASSSRQGHGGYTF.

The chain has TRBV6-1 and TRBJ1-5; a weak D match, TRBD1 (5 bases). This CDR3 region has 13 residues. V was clipped by 3 bases and J by 5 bases, with 8 bases between them. CDR1 and CDR2 (germline): MNHNS, SASEGT. CDR3 in amino acids: CASSEVRDQPQHF. The CDR3 region has the DNA TGTGCCAGCAGTGAGGTCAGGGATCAGCCCCAGCATTTT.

The rearrangement joins TRBV9 to TRBJ2-3; D is possibly TRBD2 (6 bases). Germline V gene data show CDR1 as SGDLS and CDR2 as YYNGEE. The CDR3 loop spans 21 amino acids. The ends were cut back, 0 bases at V and 2 bases at J, with 28 bases in the middle. The CDR3 coding sequence is TGTGCCAGCAGCGTAGCTACGGGGGAAGGATGGGACGCAGGGCCCACAGATACGCAGTATTTT. This codes for CASSVATGEGWDAGPTDTQYF.

The chain couples TRBV2 to TRBJ2-2; D perhaps matches TRBD1 (6 bases). The V end lost 5 bases, the J end lost 3 bases, and 10 bases lay between the germline ends. CDR1 and CDR2 from the germline V gene are SNHLY and FYNNEI. The CDR3 contains 14 residues. CDR3 bases: TGTGCCAGCAGTCAACAGGGATACACCGGGGAGCTGTTTTTT. It codes for CASSQQGYTGELFF.

CDR3 amino acids: CASTLGGRAFF. DNA for the CDR3: TGTGCCAGCACGTTGGGAGGGAGAGCTTTCTTT. V usage is TRBV5-6 and J usage is TRBJ1-1, with D uncertain. The V and J ends lost 6 bases and 10 bases respectively, with 13 bases between them. This CDR3 spans 11 amino acids. Germline assignment: CDR1 SGHDT and CDR2 YYEEEE.

A word on this clone: One end of the junction does not line up with germline, which may come from a read error. The chain couples TRBV29-1 to TRBJ1-2; TRBD1 agrees at 7 bases. This CDR3 has 12 amino acids. Germline CDR1 reads SQVTM; CDR2 reads ANQGSEA. This CDR3 reads CSVEDRDYGYTF. In nucleotides, the CDR3 is TGCAGCGTGGAAGACAGGGACTATGGCTACACCTTC.

The chain has TRBV5-4 and TRBJ2-5, with D possibly being TRBD1 (5 bases). The length of the CDR3 is 13 residues. Germline V gene lookup returns CDR1 SGHNT and CDR2 YYREEE (reference sequence). Trimming left V 5 bases short and J 2 bases short, with 10 bases between. CDR3 residues: CASSKDTQETQYF. CDR3 nucleotide sequence: TGTGCCAGCAGTAAGGACACTCAAGAGACCCAGTACTTC.

This chain joins TRBV18 and TRBJ2-5; 10 nucleotides match TRBD2. J gave up 5 bases and V 2 bases, and 8 bases lay outside the gene matches. The germline CDR1 and CDR2 sequences are KGHSH and LQKENI. This CDR3 is built from 16 residues. The CDR3 DNA follows: TGTGCCAGCTCACCAAATCCTAGCGGGAGTGGGGAGACCCAGTACTTC. It encodes CASSPNPSGSGETQYF.

The V gene is TRBV7-9, the J gene TRBJ2-7; possible D gene TRBD1, 7 bases. This CDR3 spans 15 amino acids. Germline-derived CDR1 and CDR2 are SEHNR and FQNEAQ (reference sequence). Trimming removed 5 bases from V and 4 bases from J, with 18 bases in between. The CDR3 reads CASSTGQEEGYEQYF. CDR3 DNA: TGTGCCAGCAGCACCGGACAGGAGGAGGGATACGAGCAGTACTTC. Full variable domain (rest looked up from reference TRBV7-9 and TRBJ2-7): DTGVSQNPRHKITKRGQNVTFRCDPISEHNRLYWYRQTLGQGPEFLTYFQNEAQLEKSRLLSDRFSAERPKGSFSTLEIQRTEQGDSAMYLCASSTGQEEGYEQYFGPGTRLTVT.

The chain links TRBV5-5 to TRBJ1-2; possible D gene TRBD1, 5 bases. Germline-derived CDR1 and CDR2 are SGHKS and YYEKEE (reference sequence). With 3 bases removed from V and 0 bases from J, the gap between germline ends came to 12 bases. This CDR3 contains 15 residues. The CDR3 coding sequence is TGTGCCAGCAGCTCCCGGGGGTCCGCTAACTATGGCTACACCTTC. Encoded protein: CASSSRGSANYGYTF. The variable domain in full, completed from reference TRBV5-5 and TRBJ1-2, reads DAGVTQSPTHLIKTRGQQVTLRCSPISGHKSVSWYQQVLGQGPQFIFQYYEKEERGRGNFPDRFSARQFPNYSSELNVNALLLGDSALYLCASSSRGSANYGYTFGSGTRLTVV.

The rearrangement joins TRBV19 to TRBJ2-6, with D tentatively TRBD2 (6 bases). From germline, CDR1 is LNHDA and CDR2 SQIVND (reference sequence). Trimming shortened V by 11 bases and J by 0 bases, and 17 bases separated the two germline ends. The CDR3 totals 16 residues. CDR3 residues: CASTTGELSGANVLTF. CDR3 nucleotides: TGTGCCTCTACTACGGGAGAACTCTCTGGGGCCAACGTCCTGACTTTC. The full variable domain, with the rest looked up from reference TRBV19 and TRBJ2-6, is DGGITQSPKYLFRKEGQNVTLSCEQNLNHDAMYWYRQDPGQGLRLIYYSQIVNDFQKGDIAEGYSVSREKKESFPLTVTSAQKNPTAFYLCASTTGELSGANVLTFGAGSRLTVL.

In this sample, this clone turned up once. The CDR3 coding sequence is TGTGCCAGCATCACCGGACTAGGGAGTTACAATGAGCAGTTCTTC. This gives the protein CASITGLGSYNEQFF. The chain has TRBV28 and TRBJ2-1, with 7 bases identical to TRBD2. Looked up from germline, CDR1 is MDHEN and CDR2 is SYDVKM. The CDR3 extends over 15 amino acids. V was pared by 7 bases and J by 4 bases, with 10 bases of the junction left unmatched.

This clone was detected once. This chain joins TRBV18 and TRBJ2-3, with a tentative D call TRBD2 (5 bases). Germline assignment: CDR1 KGHSH and CDR2 LQKENI. This CDR3 spans 17 amino acids. V was clipped by 1 base and J by 0 bases, with 14 bases between them. CDR3 protein: CASSPRRADLSTDTQYF. The CDR3 DNA reads TGTGCCAGCTCACCACGGCGGGCGGACCTCAGCACAGATACGCAGTATTTT.

V gene TRBV5-1 combines with J gene TRBJ1-4; 8 nucleotides agree with TRBD1. Looked up from germline, CDR1 is SGHRS and CDR2 is YFSETQ. The CDR3 contains 13 residues. Unmatched junction bases numbered 5, after V lost 5 bases and J lost 8 bases. The CDR3 nucleotides are TGCGCCAGCAGTGCACAGGGGGGCGAAAAACTGTTTTTT. Amino acids: CASSAQGGEKLFF.

The chain couples TRBV28 to TRBJ1-2; D ambiguous. The CDR3 loop spans 14 amino acids. CDR1 is MDHEN, CDR2 SYDVKM, per germline. V lost 7 bases and J 1 base, leaving 13 bases between the germline ends. The CDR3 here is CASTHGGNNYGYTF. Written as DNA, the CDR3 is TGTGCCAGCACTCACGGCGGGAATAACTATGGCTACACCTTC.

V is TRBV5-5 and J is TRBJ2-7; 7 bases line up with TRBD2. The ends lost 4 bases at V and 3 bases at J; junction bases unmatched: 7. The germline V gene has CDR1 SGHKS and CDR2 YYEKEE (reference sequence). CDR3 length equals 14 residues. The CDR3 reads CASSPWTGGYEQYF. The CDR3 DNA sequence: TGTGCCAGCAGCCCTTGGACGGGAGGCTACGAGCAGTACTTC.

The chain uses TRBV9 and TRBJ2-1; 7 bases are shared with TRBD2. The V and J ends lost 3 bases and 1 base, in that order; junction bases with no gene match: 1. Germline CDR1 is SGDLS and CDR2 is YYNGEE. The CDR3 sequence is 14 residues long. The CDR3 here is CASSAGGSYNEQFF. In DNA form, the CDR3 reads TGTGCCAGCAGCGCCGGGGGGTCCTACAATGAGCAGTTCTTC.

This clone was picked up one time. This chain connects TRBV6-5 to TRBJ1-2, with 12 bases that match TRBD1. This CDR3 has 15 amino acids. Germline V gene lookup returns CDR1 MNHEY and CDR2 SVGAGI. V gave up 4 bases and J gave up 7 bases; unmatched junction bases: 7. As DNA, the CDR3 is TGTGCCAGCAGTTCCCGGGACAGGGGGCAATCTGGCTACACCTTC. Amino acid sequence: CASSSRDRGQSGYTF.

This chain links TRBV7-8 with TRBJ2-1; 15 positions match TRBD2. Germline V gene data show CDR1 as SGHVS and CDR2 as FQNEAQ. The CDR3 spans 15 residues. The ends lost 8 bases at V and 9 bases at J; junction bases unmatched: 8. The DNA of the CDR3 is TGTGCCAGCGGGACTAGCGGGAGGCCTGAGAGTGAGCAGTTCTTC. Protein sequence: CASGTSGRPESEQFF.

This chain connects TRBV5-8 to TRBJ2-1, with a weak D call TRBD1 (5 bases). Looked up from germline, CDR1 is SGHTS and CDR2 is YDEGEE. The CDR3 consists of 15 residues. The V and J ends lost 4 bases and 3 bases respectively, with 14 bases between them. The CDR3 is CASSESSRVYNEQFF. The CDR3 coding sequence is TGTGCCAGCAGCGAATCGTCCAGGGTCTACAATGAGCAGTTCTTC.

The chain uses TRBV19 and TRBJ1-2, with D hard to call. Trimming took 5 bases from V and 8 from J, leaving 15 bases between them. CDR3 length: 13 amino acids. Germline CDR1 LNHDA, CDR2 SQIVND (reference sequence). CDR3 residues: CASSVWSQEGYTF. DNA of the CDR3: TGTGCCAGTAGTGTGTGGAGCCAAGAGGGCTACACCTTC.

In its sample, this clone was seen a few times. The rearrangement joins TRBV5-1 to TRBJ2-3; the match to TRBD1 covers 7 bases. The CDR3 is made up of 15 amino acids. Germline CDR1 and CDR2: SGHRS and YFSETQ. The ends lost 1 base at V and 0 bases at J; junction bases unmatched: 2. Written as DNA, the CDR3 is TGCGCCAGCAGCTTGCCAGGGGGTAGCACAGATACGCAGTATTTT. This sequence encodes CASSLPGGSTDTQYF.

This clone was recorded once. The chain is built from TRBV27 and TRBJ2-1, with a tentative D call TRBD1 (5 bases). This CDR3 is built from 15 residues. V was cut by 5 bases and J by 4 bases, with 15 bases left in between. CDR1 and CDR2 from the germline V gene are MNHEY and SMNVEV (reference sequence). The CDR3 reads CASSTQVQQYNEQFF. In DNA, the CDR3 is TGTGCCAGCAGTACACAGGTCCAACAATACAATGAGCAGTTCTTC.

The CDR3 coding sequence is TGTGCCAGCAGCCAACCCCCGGGTAGCGGGAGTTGGGTAGCCGGGGAGCTGTTTTTT. Translation gives CASSQPPGSGSWVAGELFF. This rearrangement joins TRBV28 to TRBJ2-2; 9 bases are a match to TRBD2. The V and J ends lost 6 bases and 6 bases, in that order; junction bases with no gene match: 20. CDR1 and CDR2 from the germline V gene are MDHEN and SYDVKM. This CDR3 is built from 19 residues.

The chain couples TRBV28 to TRBJ1-6; the D is unclear. V lost 5 bases to trimming and J lost 3 bases, with 11 bases between them. The CDR3 contains 15 residues. Germline CDR1 and CDR2: MDHEN and SYDVKM. The CDR3 protein is CASSPYSGYNSPLHF. Written as DNA, the CDR3 is TGTGCCAGCAGTCCATACAGCGGCTATAATTCACCCCTCCACTTT.

This clone showed up just once. The genes are TRBV30 and TRBJ2-3; D possibly corresponds to TRBD1 (6 bases). V was cut by 3 bases and J by 6 bases, with 19 bases left in between. Germline CDR1 reads GTSNPN; CDR2 reads SVGIG (reference sequence). This CDR3 has 15 residues. CDR3 protein: CAWSQRELRGDTQYF. DNA for the CDR3: TGTGCCTGGAGCCAACGGGAACTAAGGGGGGATACGCAGTATTTT.